What follows are 27 T cell receptor beta chains derived from one specimen sequenced in a study of response to subunit inactivated influenza vaccine. TCRdb passed the RT-PCR reads through MiXCR, listing each CDR3 protein once. The sample lists roughly 500,000 distinct CDR3 sequences, about 17% occurring once. The specimen was CD4+ T cells sorted from PBMCs, collected roughly 24 months after vaccination. The receptors come from a man aged 50-75 years who received an inactivated influenza vaccine.

Notes on this clonotype: A much larger clone is a single base away; this may be a read error. The V gene is TRBV7-9, the J gene TRBJ2-3, with 10 nucleotides matching TRBD2. Germline-derived CDR1 and CDR2 are SEHNR and FQNEAQ (reference sequence). Trimming at V came to 5 bases and at J to 1 base, leaving 6 bases not matched to a gene. The CDR3 has 16 amino acids. CDR3 residues: CASSVYGTSGTDTQYF. Here the CDR3 DNA reads TGTGCCAGCAGCGTCTACGGGACTAGCGGCACAGATACGCAGTATTTT. Full variable domain (outside the CDR3, taken from reference TRBV7-9 and TRBJ2-3): DTGVSQNPRHKITKRGQNVTFRCDPISEHNRLYWYRQTLGQGPEFLTYFQNEAQLEKSRLLSDRFSAERPKGSFSTLEIQRTEQGDSAMYLCASSVYGTSGTDTQYFGPGTRLTVL.

There are a few counts of this clonotype. This rearrangement joins TRBV5-1 to TRBJ2-2, with D perhaps given as TRBD1 or TRBD2 (6 bases each). V dropped 4 bases and J dropped 4 bases, with 20 bases sitting between them. CDR1 and CDR2 from the germline V gene are SGHRS and YFSETQ. The CDR3 sequence is 17 residues long. CDR3 in amino acids: CASSTPEGGTTTGELFF. CDR3 nucleotide sequence: TGCGCCAGCAGCACCCCCGAAGGGGGGACGACCACCGGGGAGCTGTTTTTT.

This clonotype was observed a few times. This chain joins TRBV10-3 and TRBJ2-2; 11 bases line up with TRBD2. V was clipped by 9 bases and J by 2 bases; unmatched bases: 5. CDR1 and CDR2 from the germline V gene are ENHRY and SYGVKD. This CDR3 is built from 15 residues. CDR3 coding DNA: TGTGCCATTCGACTAGCGGGGACCAACACCGGGGAGCTGTTTTTT. Translation gives CAIRLAGTNTGELFF.

This clonotype was seen only a few times. V and J are TRBV6-5 and TRBJ1-4, with D maybe TRBD1 (6 bases). Germline CDR1 and CDR2: MNHEY and SVGAGI. The ends were cut back, 3 bases at V and 7 bases at J, with 15 bases in the middle. CDR3 length: 15 residues. CDR3 nucleotides: TGTGCCAGCAGTTATGTAGGGGGGTCCGGTGAAAAACTGTTTTTT. This encodes CASSYVGGSGEKLFF.

This clonotype was seen at least ten times. The chain employs TRBV3-1 and TRBJ1-1; no firm D call. V was cut by 1 base and J by 5 bases, with 8 bases left in between. The CDR3 extends over 13 amino acids. The germline V gene has CDR1 LGHDT and CDR2 YNNKEL (reference sequence). The CDR3 region has the DNA TGTGCCAGCAGCCAAGGTGGCGGGACTGAAGCTTTCTTT. This translates into CASSQGGGTEAFF.

This clonotype was found a few times. The V and J genes are TRBV18 and TRBJ2-3, with D perhaps matching TRBD1 (6 bases). Germline CDR1 and CDR2: KGHSH and LQKENI. This CDR3 comprises 13 residues. The ends were cut back, 3 bases at V and 5 bases at J, with 9 bases in the middle. CDR3 loop: CASSPKGGDTQYF. CDR3 nucleotide sequence: TGTGCCAGCTCACCTAAAGGGGGAGATACGCAGTATTTT.

This clonotype was detected ten times or more. V gene TRBV12-3 or TRBV12-4 combines with J gene TRBJ2-1; 9 positions match TRBD1. The V and J ends lost 6 bases and 7 bases, in that order; junction bases with no gene match: 10. CDR3 length: 15 residues. CDR3 nucleotides: TGTGCCAGCAGCCGCACAGGGGGCTCGGGGAATGAGCAGTTCTTC. Its protein product is CASSRTGGSGNEQFF.

This chain connects TRBV27 to TRBJ2-1; 7 positions match TRBD1. The CDR3 is 14 residues long. The germline CDR1 and CDR2 sequences are MNHEY and SMNVEV (reference sequence). The J segment lost 3 bases and the V segment lost 7 bases, leaving 6 bases of the junction unmatched. The CDR3 region is CASNRGQDYNEQFF. Written as DNA, the CDR3 is TGTGCCAGCAACCGAGGACAGGACTACAATGAGCAGTTCTTC.

This clonotype was picked up a small number of times. The chain is built from TRBV20-1 and TRBJ2-7, with TRBD2 identical over 9 bases. V gave up 5 bases and J gave up 1 base; unmatched junction bases: 9. The germline CDR1 and CDR2 sequences are DFQATT and SNEGSKA (reference sequence). The CDR3 has 15 amino acids. In nucleotides, the CDR3 is TGCAGTGCTTCTCTAGCGGGGCGGACTTCCTACGAGCAGTACTTC. Its protein is CSASLAGRTSYEQYF.

This clonotype was observed a handful of times. The chain employs TRBV9 and TRBJ2-1; TRBD2 matches 12 bases. Germline V gene sequence: CDR1 SGDLS, CDR2 YYNGEE. The CDR3 totals 19 residues. V lost 2 bases to trimming and J lost 0 bases; unmatched junction nucleotides: 9. The CDR3 sequence is CASSVLAGGSLSSYNEQFF. DNA of the CDR3: TGTGCCAGCAGCGTGCTAGCGGGAGGGTCTCTAAGCTCCTACAATGAGCAGTTCTTC.

This rearrangement joins TRBV9 to TRBJ2-5; TRBD2 matches at 9 bases. The V segment lost 0 bases and the J segment 4 bases; nucleotides outside the gene matches: 4. In germline, CDR1 is SGDLS, CDR2 YYNGEE. CDR3 length: 15 amino acids. Here the CDR3 DNA reads TGTGCCAGCAGCGTAGCGGGCGGGAGGGGAGAGACCCAGTACTTC. It yields the protein CASSVAGGRGETQYF.

The chain has TRBV4-2 and TRBJ2-2, with a tentative D call TRBD1 (6 bases). The length of the CDR3 is 15 residues. Germline loops: CDR1 LGHNA, CDR2 YNFKEQ. Deletions cut 4 bases from V and 3 bases from J, with 12 bases between. CDR3 sequence: CASSRAGGDTGELFF. The CDR3 DNA reads TGTGCCAGCAGCCGGGCTGGGGGCGACACCGGGGAGCTGTTTTTT.

The chain is built from TRBV12-3 or TRBV12-4 and TRBJ1-2, with TRBD1 as a possible D gene (5 bases). Between the trimmed V and J ends, which lost 4 bases and 4 bases, there was a span of 10 bases. The CDR3 runs to 13 residues. CDR3 in DNA: TGTGCCAGCAGTTCAGGGAAGGGCTATGGCTACACCTTC. Translation: CASSSGKGYGYTF.

This chain's CDR3 is CASSQALAGTTDTQYF. The CDR3 coding sequence is TGTGCCAGCAGCCAAGCCCTAGCGGGGACCACAGATACGCAGTATTTT. The rearrangement joins TRBV4-2 to TRBJ2-3; 9 bases are shared with TRBD2. V gave up 1 base and J gave up 2 bases; unmatched junction bases: 4. This CDR3 is 16 amino acids long. Germline V gives CDR1 LGHNA, CDR2 YNFKEQ.

CDR3 bases: TGTGCCAGCAGAGCGACAGGGGGCCTCGGCAATCAGCCCCAGCATTTT. This gives the protein CASRATGGLGNQPQHF. The genes are TRBV12-3 or TRBV12-4 and TRBJ1-5, with 10 bases identical to TRBD1. This CDR3 contains 16 residues. Trimming removed 6 bases from V and 2 bases from J; junction bases left unmatched: 7.

A few counts support this clonotype. The chain links TRBV11-2 to TRBJ2-3, with 9 bases aligning to TRBD1. Germline CDR1 is SGHAT and CDR2 is FQNNGV. Unmatched junction bases numbered 12, after V lost 5 bases and J lost 0 bases. This CDR3 has 18 amino acids. The CDR3 DNA reads TGTGCCAGCAGCCCTAAACAGGGACAGGGTTACAGCACAGATACGCAGTATTTT. It is translated as CASSPKQGQGYSTDTQYF.

This clonotype was observed at least ten times. The chain combines TRBV10-3 with TRBJ2-2; no clear D. Trimming shortened V by 4 bases and J by 1 base, and 7 bases separated the two germline ends. The CDR3 consists of 14 residues. Per the germline V gene, CDR1 is ENHRY and CDR2 is SYGVKD. The CDR3 here is CAISVDLNTGELFF. CDR3 nucleotides: TGTGCCATCAGTGTGGATTTGAACACCGGGGAGCTGTTTTTT.

CDR3 amino acids: CSAPLGSGGAGTDTQYF. The CDR3, as DNA: TGCAGTGCTCCCCTAGGCAGCGGGGGGGCGGGCACAGATACGCAGTATTTT. The chain is built from TRBV20-1 and TRBJ2-3; 10 bases are shared with TRBD2. The V gene end was trimmed by 5 bases and the J gene end by 1 base; junction bases not matched to a gene: 12. The CDR3 is 17 residues long. Germline CDR1 DFQATT, CDR2 SNEGSKA (reference sequence).

The sample holds one count of this clonotype. The V call is TRBV7-3, the J call TRBJ1-6; D call uncertain. Deletions cut 0 bases from V and 3 bases from J, with 3 bases between. There are 14 residues in the CDR3. CDR1 and CDR2 from the germline V gene are SGHTA and FQGTGA. The CDR3 is CASSLTHYNSPLHF. The DNA of the CDR3 is TGTGCCAGCAGCTTAACTCACTATAATTCACCCCTCCACTTT.

This clonotype was seen a handful of times. The chain joins TRBV7-9 to TRBJ2-7, with D possibly matching TRBD1 (5 bases). Looked up from germline, CDR1 is SEHNR and CDR2 is FQNEAQ (reference sequence). V shed 3 bases and J shed 2 bases, with 11 bases lying between them. There are 14 residues in the CDR3. This chain's CDR3 is CASSFLDTPYEQYF. CDR3 DNA sequence: TGTGCCAGCAGCTTCCTGGACACTCCCTACGAGCAGTACTTC.

The sample holds a few counts of this clonotype. This chain links TRBV20-1 with TRBJ2-3; tentative D call: TRBD2 (7 bases). Germline lookup yields CDR1 DFQATT and CDR2 SNEGSKA (reference sequence). The CDR3 contains 14 residues. V lost 8 bases to trimming and J lost 2 bases, with 17 bases between them. This CDR3 reads CSSSGGFSTDTQYF. For the CDR3, the DNA is TGCAGTTCCTCGGGGGGCTTTTCCACAGATACGCAGTATTTT.

This clonotype was seen a few times. The J gene is TRBJ2-1, the V gene TRBV11-3; D not certain. The CDR3 extends over 15 amino acids. Germline assignment: CDR1 SGHNT and CDR2 YENEEA. The V gene lost 4 bases and the J gene lost 5 bases, with 15 bases spanning the gap. CDR3 protein: CASSSRSGGNNEQFF. The CDR3 nucleotides read TGTGCCAGCAGCTCCCGCTCGGGCGGAAACAATGAGCAGTTCTTC.

This clonotype was counted a few times. The chain links TRBV20-1 to TRBJ2-3; D ambiguous. Germline V gene sequence: CDR1 DFQATT, CDR2 SNEGSKA (reference sequence). The CDR3 length is 15 residues. V was shortened by 5 bases and J by 4 bases, with 19 bases between the two germline ends. The CDR3, as DNA: TGCAGTGCTCACGACCGGGTCCCAGCACCAGATACGCAGTATTTT. Encoded protein: CSAHDRVPAPDTQYF.

The chain has TRBV12-3 or TRBV12-4 and TRBJ2-1; TRBD2 matches at 7 bases. The trim removed 3 bases at V and 3 bases at J, leaving 5 bases unmatched. The CDR3 runs to 15 residues. In DNA, the CDR3 is TGTGCCAGCAGTTTTTCGGGGGGTATCTACAATGAGCAGTTCTTC. This codes for CASSFSGGIYNEQFF.

V and J are TRBV2 and TRBJ1-3, with 7 positions matching TRBD1. The V and J ends lost 4 bases and 5 bases, in that order; junction bases with no gene match: 8. Germline V gene sequence: CDR1 SNHLY, CDR2 FYNNEI. The CDR3 runs 15 residues. The CDR3 reads CASSVGQARRNTIYF. In DNA form, the CDR3 reads TGTGCCAGCAGTGTAGGACAGGCGCGGAGAAACACCATATATTTT.

This clonotype was observed a single time. The rearrangement joins TRBV9 to TRBJ1-3; 7 bases map to TRBD1. The V gene end was trimmed by 2 bases and the J gene end by 2 bases; junction bases not matched to a gene: 10. Germline V gene data show CDR1 as SGDLS and CDR2 as YYNGEE. The CDR3 sequence is 17 residues long. CDR3: CASSVSGTAEPGNTIYF. The CDR3 coding sequence is TGTGCCAGCAGCGTTTCCGGGACAGCAGAGCCTGGAAACACCATATATTTT.

The chain carries TRBV28 and TRBJ2-3; no clear D. CDR3 length: 11 residues. Germline CDR1 is MDHEN and CDR2 is SYDVKM. Trimming stripped 5 bases from V and 7 bases from J, with 7 bases between. The CDR3 region has the DNA TGTGCCAGCAGTGCGATGAATACGCAGTATTTT. Translated: CASSAMNTQYF. Full variable domain (remainder filled in from reference TRBV28 and TRBJ2-3): DVKVTQSSRYLVKRTGEKVFLECVQDMDHENMFWYRQDPGLGLRLIYFSYDVKMKEKGDIPEGYSVSREKKERFSLILESASTNQTSMYLCASSAMNTQYFGPGTRLTVL.